Below, 27 T cell receptor beta chains from the same sample are listed, as sequenced in a study of OX40 agonist ivuxolimab in advanced cancers. This table comes from immunoSEQ multiplex PCR, and its TCRdb copy is limited to in-frame clones, with some not included. The sample lists roughly 18,000 clones, about two thirds occurring once. The specimen comprised CD4+ or CD8+ T cells sorted from blood, sampled in a trial of the OX40 agonist ivuxolimab. The receptors stem from an adult with an advanced solid tumor such as melanoma, head and neck, liver or kidney cancer.

Only a few counts were recorded for this clone. Other nucleotide sequences from this sample produce the same CDR3. This sequence joins TRBV10-3 and TRBJ2-2; 8 nucleotides line up with TRBD1. CDR1 and CDR2 (germline): ENHRY, SYGVKD. The ends lost 6 bases at V and 1 base at J; junction bases unmatched: 4. The CDR3 runs 15 residues. In DNA, the CDR3 is TGTGCCATCAGCACCGGGACAGGGAACACCGGGGAGCTGTTTTTT. Translation: CAISTGTGNTGELFF.

The rearrangement uses TRBV19 and TRBJ1-1; tentatively, D is TRBD1 (5 bases). This CDR3 comprises 13 residues. Between the trimmed V and J ends, which lost 8 bases and 4 bases, there was a span of 14 bases. Germline values: CDR1 LNHDA, CDR2 SQIVND (reference sequence). This CDR3 reads CASRWGGSTEAFF. The CDR3 DNA is TGTGCCAGTCGGTGGGGGGGGAGCACTGAAGCTTTCTTT.

About this clone: This may stem from a read error, because a much larger clone lies one nucleotide away. Other nucleotide sequences from this sample produce the same CDR3. The chain employs TRBV9 and TRBJ2-5; 8 bases align to TRBD2. Germline values: CDR1 SGDLS, CDR2 YYNGEE. The junction had 9 bases not matched to a gene; V was cut back by 3 bases and J by 5 bases. The CDR3 covers 15 residues. The DNA of the CDR3 is TGTGCCAGCAGCGCGAGCGGGAGTTCTCAGGAGACCCAGTACTTC. This translates into CASSASGSSQETQYF. Looking up the rest from reference TRBV9 and TRBJ2-5 gives the full variable domain: DSGVTQTPKHLITATGQRVTLRCSPRSGDLSVYWYQQSLDQGLQFLIQYYNGEERAKGNILERFSAQQFPDLHSELNLSSLELGDSALYFCASSASGSSQETQYFGPGTRLLVL.

In this sample, this clone turned up a few times. In DNA, the CDR3 is TGTGCCAGCGGGTACGGGGGCAACGAGCAGTACTTC. As protein: CASGYGGNEQYF. The chain uses TRBV6-6 and TRBJ2-7; D is perhaps TRBD1 or TRBD2 (6 bases each). The V end was cut by 8 bases, the J end by 5 bases, with 13 bases between. This CDR3 spans 12 amino acids. Germline-derived CDR1 and CDR2 are MNHNY and SVGAGI (reference sequence).

This clone was found a few times. This chain uses TRBV9 with TRBJ1-1; D gene uncertain. Trimming shortened V by 0 bases and J by 2 bases, and 8 bases separated the two germline ends. Germline CDR1 and CDR2: SGDLS and YYNGEE. CDR3 length equals 14 residues. The CDR3 loop reads CASSVAGENTEAFF. CDR3 nucleotide sequence: TGTGCCAGCAGCGTAGCCGGGGAAAACACTGAAGCTTTCTTT.

V usage is TRBV13 and J usage is TRBJ2-1; 12 nucleotides align to TRBD2. With 5 bases clipped from V and 3 bases from J, the junction kept 8 bases outside the gene matches. Looked up from germline, CDR1 is PRHDT and CDR2 is FYEKMQ (reference sequence). The CDR3 length is 17 residues. The CDR3 DNA reads TGTGCCAGCAGCGGTCGACTAGCGGGAGTAAACTACAATGAGCAGTTCTTC. Amino acid sequence: CASSGRLAGVNYNEQFF.

This rearrangement joins TRBV23-1 to TRBJ2-5; 10 bases are shared with TRBD1. TRBV23-1 is assigned to the ORF class and has an uncertain function. This CDR3 has 15 amino acids. V gave up 5 bases and J gave up 4 bases; unmatched junction bases: 7. The CDR3 region is CASSSGTGAGETQYF. The CDR3 bases are TGCGCCAGCAGTTCCGGGACAGGGGCCGGAGAGACCCAGTACTTC.

V is TRBV27 and J is TRBJ2-7, with 10 bases that match TRBD2. The CDR3 length is 15 residues. V lost 3 bases, J lost 2 bases, and 4 bases stayed unmatched. Germline CDR1 and CDR2: MNHEY and SMNVEV (reference sequence). DNA of the CDR3: TGTGCCAGCAGTTTGGAGCGGGAGGGCCCCTACGAGCAGTACTTC. This translates into CASSLEREGPYEQYF.

This chain connects TRBV27 to TRBJ1-5; 11 nucleotides align to TRBD1. The CDR3 is made up of 14 amino acids. With 8 bases clipped from V and 2 bases from J, the junction kept 2 bases outside the gene matches. Germline lookup yields CDR1 MNHEY and CDR2 SMNVEV (reference sequence). CDR3 region: CASRTGGGNQPQHF. The DNA for the CDR3 is TGTGCCAGCCGGACAGGGGGCGGCAATCAGCCCCAGCATTTT.

In this sample, this clone turned up a few times. V and J are TRBV2 and TRBJ1-1; 7 bases line up with TRBD1. CDR1 is SNHLY and CDR2 is FYNNEI in the germline V gene. CDR3 length equals 13 residues. With V trimmed by 4 bases and J by 2 bases, 1 base remained unmatched. This CDR3 is CASSGDSNTEAFF. For the CDR3, the DNA is TGTGCCAGCAGTGGGGACAGTAACACTGAAGCTTTCTTT.

V and J are TRBV15 and TRBJ2-3, with 7 nucleotides matching TRBD1. The V gene's germline CDR1 is LNHNV and CDR2 YYDKDF (reference sequence). V lost 5 bases to trimming and J lost 0 bases; unmatched junction nucleotides: 5. This CDR3 spans 15 amino acids. CDR3 nucleotide sequence: TGTGCCACCAGCGCCTCACAGGGGAGCACAGATACGCAGTATTTT. Encoded protein: CATSASQGSTDTQYF.

The J gene is TRBJ2-3, the V gene TRBV7-6, with TRBD2 matching over 13 bases. The length of the CDR3 is 19 residues. CDR1 and CDR2 (germline): SGHVS, FNYEAQ. V trimming: 1 base; J trimming: 4 bases; junction bases outside the gene matches: 11. The DNA for the CDR3 is TGTGCCAGCAGCTTAGTGAATGGACTAGCGGGAGTCGGGGCAGATACGCAGTATTTT. Translation gives CASSLVNGLAGVGADTQYF.

On this clone itself: One end of the junction does not line up with germline, which may come from a read error. This chain joins TRBV2 and TRBJ1-4; D is unresolved. This CDR3 comprises 13 residues. In germline, CDR1 is SNHLY, CDR2 FYNNEI. The DNA for the CDR3 is TGTGCCAATGTCCGGGATACTAACGAAAAACTGTTTTTT. This codes for CANVRDTNEKLFF.

In this sample, this clone turned up once. Here the CDR3 DNA reads TGTGCCAGCAGTTCGGGACCCTACACCGGGGAGCTGTTTTTT. Its translation is CASSSGPYTGELFF. The gene calls are TRBV6-5 and TRBJ2-2; D might be TRBD1 or TRBD2, each matching 5 bases. V was trimmed by 4 bases and J by 3 bases, leaving 9 bases between them. The CDR3 has 14 amino acids. CDR1 and CDR2 from the germline V gene are MNHEY and SVGAGI.

The V gene is TRBV5-6, the J gene TRBJ2-1; 7 bases match TRBD2. Trimming took 0 bases from V and 4 from J; bases not matched to a gene: 4. Germline loops: CDR1 SGHDT, CDR2 YYEEEE. The CDR3 contains 15 residues. CDR3 sequence: CASSLERDGYNEQFF. The CDR3 DNA reads TGTGCCAGCAGCTTGGAGCGGGATGGGTACAATGAGCAGTTCTTC.

This chain uses TRBV6-5 with TRBJ2-7, with D perhaps TRBD1 (6 bases). The germline V gene encodes CDR1 MNHEY and CDR2 SVGAGI. This CDR3 is 15 amino acids long. With 6 bases removed from V and 2 bases from J, the gap between germline ends came to 17 bases. The CDR3 protein is CASSPPGHSTYEQYF. CDR3 nucleotide sequence: TGTGCCAGCAGCCCCCCGGGACACTCAACCTACGAGCAGTACTTC.

The rearrangement links TRBV28 to TRBJ2-1, with D perhaps matching TRBD1 (6 bases). Germline V gene data show CDR1 as MDHEN and CDR2 as SYDVKM. The CDR3 runs 17 residues. With 6 bases removed from V and 2 bases from J, the gap between germline ends came to 20 bases. CDR3 residues: CASSREGTRVTYNEQFF. The CDR3 coding sequence is TGTGCCAGCAGCCGGGAAGGGACAAGAGTTACCTACAATGAGCAGTTCTTC.

CDR3 residues: CASSITDREHSPLHF. CDR3 bases: TGTGCCAGCAGTATCACGGACAGGGAGCATTCACCCCTCCACTTT. The chain combines TRBV2 with TRBJ1-6; 8 bases line up with TRBD1. Trimming took 5 bases from V and 8 from J; bases not matched to a gene: 8. This CDR3 region has 15 residues. Germline assignment: CDR1 SNHLY and CDR2 FYNNEI.

This clone has a handful of counts. V usage is TRBV28 and J usage is TRBJ2-1; D ambiguous. The germline V and J ends were trimmed by 2 bases and 4 bases, with 12 bases remaining between them. The CDR3 runs to 15 residues. Germline V CDR1 and CDR2: MDHEN, SYDVKM. CDR3 bases: TGTGCCAGCAGTTTACGTGGCGGAGTTTACAATGAGCAGTTCTTC. This sequence encodes CASSLRGGVYNEQFF.

As concerns this clone: An end of the junction does not agree with germline; a read error may underlie this. The rearrangement joins TRBV7-9 to TRBJ2-7, with 8 bases fitting TRBD2. This CDR3 is 12 amino acids long. CDR1 and CDR2 from the germline V gene are SEHNR and FQNEAQ (reference sequence). Written as DNA, the CDR3 is TGTGCCAGCAGCATAGCGGGGCCGGAGCAGTACTTC. Amino acids: CASSIAGPEQYF.

The chain has TRBV25-1 and TRBJ1-1, with 7 positions matching TRBD1. The CDR3 extends over 12 amino acids. With V trimmed by 8 bases and J by 6 bases, 6 bases remained unmatched. Germline CDR1 is MGHDK and CDR2 is SYGVNS. CDR3 sequence: CASGTEKSEAFF. The CDR3 bases are TGTGCCAGCGGGACAGAAAAGTCTGAAGCTTTCTTT.

The V call is TRBV29-1, the J call TRBJ2-7; 7 nucleotides match TRBD2. The CDR3 spans 13 residues. CDR1 and CDR2 (germline): SQVTM, ANQGSEA. J was trimmed by 2 bases and V by 5 bases; bases with no gene match: 6. The CDR3: CSVLPSGAYEQYF. DNA of the CDR3: TGCAGCGTTCTCCCTAGCGGAGCCTACGAGCAGTACTTC.

The J gene is TRBJ2-2, the V gene TRBV30; D ambiguous. This CDR3 has 17 residues. The germline V and J ends were trimmed by 3 bases and 4 bases, with 21 bases remaining between them. Germline CDR1 and CDR2: GTSNPN and SVGIG (reference sequence). This CDR3 is CAWRPPGSRIRTGELFF. The CDR3, as DNA: TGTGCCTGGAGACCTCCCGGGTCAAGGATCCGCACCGGGGAGCTGTTTTTT.

This chain joins TRBV9 and TRBJ2-3, with no clear D. Germline V gene sequence: CDR1 SGDLS, CDR2 YYNGEE. The CDR3 is 13 residues long. V was clipped by 4 bases and J by 5 bases, with 11 bases between them. The CDR3 region is CASSPAAGDTQYF. CDR3 DNA sequence: TGTGCCAGCAGCCCCGCAGCAGGAGATACGCAGTATTTT.

The genes are TRBV5-6 and TRBJ1-5; D is perhaps TRBD1 (5 bases). The CDR3 runs 15 residues. V gave up 3 bases and J gave up 3 bases, with 13 bases separating them. The V gene's germline CDR1 is SGHDT and CDR2 YYEEEE. The CDR3: CASSSFGGTNQPQHF. CDR3 DNA sequence: TGTGCCAGCAGCTCTTTCGGGGGTACCAATCAGCCCCAGCATTTT.

The table lists this clone with a few counts. This chain joins TRBV14 and TRBJ1-5; D is perhaps TRBD1 (6 bases). The CDR3 is made up of 18 amino acids. Trimming shortened V by 3 bases and J by 2 bases, and 20 bases separated the two germline ends. Per the germline V gene, CDR1 is SGHDN and CDR2 is FVKESK. CDR3 residues: CASSHSTGIRSGNQPQHF. CDR3 sequence (DNA): TGTGCCAGCAGCCACTCAACAGGGATCCGGTCGGGCAATCAGCCCCAGCATTTT.

This chain joins TRBV6-5 and TRBJ2-2; D unresolved. V dropped 2 bases and J dropped 1 base, with 8 bases sitting between them. The CDR3 is made up of 15 amino acids. Germline-derived CDR1 and CDR2 are MNHEY and SVGAGI. CDR3 sequence (DNA): TGTGCCAGCAGTTACGTCCGGATGAACACCGGGGAGCTGTTTTTT. The encoded protein is CASSYVRMNTGELFF.